These 15 T cell receptor beta chains came from one sample sequenced in a study of T cell repertoires in cytomegalovirus infection. TCRdb independently ran MiXCR on the reads; one entry per CDR3 protein. The sample lists 600,000 to 800,000 distinct CDR3 sequences; less than 25% were seen once. The sequencing input was CD8+ T cells from PBMCs. These TCRs come from a human donor in good health (CMV status not recorded). Some clones in this sample may be carry-over from other donors' samples.

This clonotype was seen many times. The genes are TRBV7-6 and TRBJ2-5; D not certain. The germline CDR1 and CDR2 sequences are SGHVS and FNYEAQ. This CDR3 has 13 amino acids. Trimming pared 1 base from V and 0 bases from J, leaving 3 bases between. The CDR3 loop reads CASSLGHQETQYF. The CDR3 DNA reads as TGTGCCAGCAGCTTAGGACACCAAGAGACCCAGTACTTC.

In regard to this clonotype: One base away lies a much larger clone, so this may be a sequencing read error. The rearrangement joins TRBV4-1 to TRBJ2-7; 7 nucleotides align to TRBD1. Per the germline V gene, CDR1 is MGHRA and CDR2 is YSYEKL. The CDR3 sequence is 14 residues long. The V segment lost 4 bases and the J segment 6 bases; nucleotides outside the gene matches: 9. The CDR3 loop is CASSLGTEGREQYF. The DNA for the CDR3 is TGCGCCAGCAGCCTGGGGACAGAGGGACGCGAGCAGTACTTC.

Ten or more counts support this clonotype. The rearrangement joins TRBV6-2 or TRBV6-3 to TRBJ2-5; 8 bases align to TRBD1. Per the germline V gene, CDR1 is MNHEY and CDR2 is SVGEGT. V trimming: 6 bases; J trimming: 6 bases; junction bases outside the gene matches: 9. CDR3 size: 14 residues. The CDR3: CASRLRQGRKTQYF. The CDR3 DNA follows: TGTGCCAGCAGACTAAGACAGGGGAGGAAGACCCAGTACTTC.

This clonotype was picked up a small number of times. V gene TRBV20-1 combines with J gene TRBJ1-1; D might be TRBD1 (6 bases). This CDR3 has 13 residues. V lost 4 bases and J 2 bases, leaving 11 bases between the germline ends. The germline CDR1 and CDR2 sequences are DFQATT and SNEGSKA (reference sequence). The CDR3 is CSATQGLNTEAFF. CDR3 nucleotide sequence: TGCAGTGCTACACAGGGCTTAAACACTGAAGCTTTCTTT.

In this sample, this clonotype turned up a few times. The genes are TRBV28 and TRBJ1-2; D might be TRBD1 (6 bases). The CDR3 is 15 amino acids. Per germline, CDR1 MDHEN and CDR2 SYDVKM. Trimming took 5 bases from V and 4 from J, leaving 17 bases between them. The CDR3 region is CASSPAGTLSYGYTF. DNA for the CDR3: TGTGCCAGCAGTCCGGCCGGGACACTATCCTATGGCTACACCTTC.

This chain joins TRBV2 and TRBJ2-1; 12 nucleotides agree with TRBD1. The CDR3 sequence is 16 residues long. The germline V gene encodes CDR1 SNHLY and CDR2 FYNNEI. V trimming: 6 bases; J trimming: 9 bases; junction bases outside the gene matches: 12. CDR3 region: CASRLRDRGQRGEQFF. CDR3 DNA sequence: TGTGCCAGCAGACTCCGGGACAGGGGGCAGCGGGGTGAGCAGTTCTTC.

The chain recombines TRBV20-1 with TRBJ1-4; TRBD1 might be the D (6 bases). The CDR3 totals 15 residues. V was trimmed by 0 bases and J by 3 bases, leaving 11 bases between them. The germline V gene has CDR1 DFQATT and CDR2 SNEGSKA (reference sequence). The CDR3 DNA reads TGCAGTGCTAGAGATTTCCGGGGGCCTAATGAAAAACTGTTTTTT. This sequence encodes CSARDFRGPNEKLFF.

The gene calls are TRBV6-6 and TRBJ1-2; D gene unclear. This CDR3 comprises 16 residues. The V and J ends lost 2 bases and 1 base respectively, with 14 bases between them. CDR1 and CDR2 (germline): MNHNY, SVGAGI (reference sequence). CDR3: CASSYLPGVSNYGYTF. The DNA of the CDR3 is TGTGCCAGCAGTTACCTTCCAGGAGTTAGTAACTATGGCTACACCTTC.

The chain links TRBV5-1 to TRBJ1-1; 9 bases map to TRBD1. CDR1 is SGHRS, CDR2 YFSETQ, per germline. The length of the CDR3 is 17 residues. Trimming removed 3 bases from V and 0 bases from J; junction bases left unmatched: 9. Here the CDR3 DNA reads TGCGCCAGCAGCTCTGGGACAGGGAGGAAGCTGAACACTGAAGCTTTCTTT. Amino acids: CASSSGTGRKLNTEAFF.

The chain links TRBV6-6 to TRBJ2-5; TRBD1 matches 12 bases. The CDR3 consists of 17 residues. Germline trimming cut 6 bases from V and 5 bases from J; bases unmatched to any gene: 13. Germline V gives CDR1 MNHNY, CDR2 SVGAGI (reference sequence). CDR3 sequence: CASSTRDRGRGWETQYF. The CDR3 DNA reads TGTGCCAGCAGCACCCGGGACAGGGGGCGCGGTTGGGAGACCCAGTACTTC.

This clonotype was seen a few times. The J gene is TRBJ1-2, the V gene TRBV29-1; D gene unclear. V lost 7 bases and J 8 bases, leaving 14 bases between the germline ends. The V gene's germline CDR1 is SQVTM and CDR2 ANQGSEA. This CDR3 is built from 11 residues. The CDR3 DNA follows: TGCAGCGCCAGTGGGGTTTGGGGCTACACCTTC. Protein product: CSASGVWGYTF.

This clonotype was seen a few times. The genes are TRBV28 and TRBJ1-3; TRBD1 aligns across 7 bases. The CDR3 runs 16 residues. Trimming took 6 bases from V and 1 from J; bases not matched to a gene: 9. Germline assignment: CDR1 MDHEN and CDR2 SYDVKM. This CDR3 is CASSPRTGHSGNTIYF. The CDR3 nucleotides are TGTGCCAGCAGCCCTCGGACAGGCCATTCTGGAAACACCATATATTTT.

The rearrangement links TRBV14 to TRBJ2-1, with TRBD2 matching over 7 bases. The CDR3 is made up of 17 amino acids. V lost 0 bases to trimming and J lost 5 bases; unmatched junction nucleotides: 10. The germline gives CDR1 SGHDN, CDR2 FVKESK. This CDR3 is CASSQDNQREVNNEQFF. CDR3 nucleotide sequence: TGTGCCAGCAGCCAAGATAATCAGCGGGAAGTCAACAATGAGCAGTTCTTC.

This clonotype was counted a few times. This rearrangement joins TRBV20-1 to TRBJ2-1, with TRBD2 matching over 9 bases. CDR3 length: 15 amino acids. V trimming: 1 base; J trimming: 4 bases; junction bases outside the gene matches: 5. Germline values: CDR1 DFQATT, CDR2 SNEGSKA (reference sequence). The CDR3 nucleotides are TGCAGTGCTAGAGCTGGGACTAGCCATTACAATGAGCAGTTCTTC. It yields the protein CSARAGTSHYNEQFF.

This clonotype occurred many times. CDR3 sequence: CASSLGATGPTGELFF. The CDR3, as DNA: TGTGCCAGCAGCTTAGGAGCTACAGGGCCCACCGGGGAGCTGTTTTTT. V gene TRBV7-9 combines with J gene TRBJ2-2, with a tentative D call TRBD1 (6 bases). CDR1 is SEHNR, CDR2 FQNEAQ, per germline (reference sequence). Trimming stripped 1 base from V and 4 bases from J, with 13 bases between. The CDR3 is 16 amino acids. Full variable domain (remainder filled in from reference TRBV7-9 and TRBJ2-2): DTGVSQNPRHKITKRGQNVTFRCDPISEHNRLYWYRQTLGQGPEFLTYFQNEAQLEKSRLLSDRFSAERPKGSFSTLEIQRTEQGDSAMYLCASSLGATGPTGELFFGEGSRLTVL.